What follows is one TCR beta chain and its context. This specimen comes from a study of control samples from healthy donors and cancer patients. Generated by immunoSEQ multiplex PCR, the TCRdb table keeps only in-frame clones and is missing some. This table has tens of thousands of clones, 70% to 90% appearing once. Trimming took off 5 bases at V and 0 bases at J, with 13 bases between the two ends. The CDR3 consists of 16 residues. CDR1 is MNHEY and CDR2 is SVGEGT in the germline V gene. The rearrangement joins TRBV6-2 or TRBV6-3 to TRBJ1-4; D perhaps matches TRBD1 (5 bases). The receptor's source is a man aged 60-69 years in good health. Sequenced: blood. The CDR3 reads CASSQGVTTTNEKLFF. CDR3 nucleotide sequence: TGTGCCAGCAGTCAGGGTGTGACAACAACTAATGAAAAACTGTTTTTT.